What follows describes a single T cell receptor (beta chain). Antigen specificity is unknown. Germline values: CDR1 KGHSH, CDR2 LQKENI. After removal of 3 bases from V and 0 bases from J, the junction contained 4 bases not matched to a gene. This CDR3 region has 16 residues. The source of the sample is a study of OX40 agonist ivuxolimab in advanced cancers. Study summary: Patients received the agonistic anti-OX40 (CD134) antibody ivuxolimab.

Libraries were prepared by immunoSEQ multiplex PCR; TCRdb keeps only in-frame clonotypes and omits some of them. There are some 19,000 clones in the sample; roughly 89% occur only once, and around 50% lies in the top ten. Study observations and caveats: The authors did not determine the antigen specificity of the expanded peripheral T cells.

V gene TRBV18 combines with J gene TRBJ2-3, with 9 bases lining up with TRBD2. This TCR was recovered from an adult with an advanced solid tumor such as melanoma, head and neck, liver or kidney cancer. The input for sequencing was CD4+ or CD8+ T cells sorted from blood, taken in a trial of the OX40 agonist ivuxolimab. CDR3 nucleotides: TGTGCCAGCTCACCCCCGGGACTAGCCAGCACAGATACGCAGTATTTT. Translating it yields CASSPPGLASTDTQYF.